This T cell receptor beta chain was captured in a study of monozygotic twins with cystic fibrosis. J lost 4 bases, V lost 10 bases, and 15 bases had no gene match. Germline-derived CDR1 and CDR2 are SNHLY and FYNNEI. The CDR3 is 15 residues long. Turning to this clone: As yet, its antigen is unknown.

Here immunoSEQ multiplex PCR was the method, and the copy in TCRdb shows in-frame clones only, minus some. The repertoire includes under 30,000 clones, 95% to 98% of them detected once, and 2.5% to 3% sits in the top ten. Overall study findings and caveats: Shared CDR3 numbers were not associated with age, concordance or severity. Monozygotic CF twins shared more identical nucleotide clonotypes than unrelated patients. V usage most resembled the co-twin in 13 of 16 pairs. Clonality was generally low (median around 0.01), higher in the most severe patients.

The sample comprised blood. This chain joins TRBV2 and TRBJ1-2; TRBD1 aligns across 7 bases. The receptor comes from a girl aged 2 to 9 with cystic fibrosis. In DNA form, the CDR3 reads TGTGCCACCTTCGGCGACAGGGTCACTGGCTATGGCTACACCTTC. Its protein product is CATFGDRVTGYGYTF.